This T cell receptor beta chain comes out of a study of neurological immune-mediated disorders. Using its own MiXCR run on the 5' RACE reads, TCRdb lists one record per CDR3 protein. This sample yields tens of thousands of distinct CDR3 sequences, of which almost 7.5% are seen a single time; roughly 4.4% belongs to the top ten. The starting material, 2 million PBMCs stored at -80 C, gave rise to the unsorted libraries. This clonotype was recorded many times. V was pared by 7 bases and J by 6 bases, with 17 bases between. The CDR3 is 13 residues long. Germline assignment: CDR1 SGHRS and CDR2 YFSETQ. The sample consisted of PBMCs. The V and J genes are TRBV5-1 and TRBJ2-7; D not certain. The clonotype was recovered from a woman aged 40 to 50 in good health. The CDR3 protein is CASAPIGLGEQYF. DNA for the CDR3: TGCGCCAGCGCCCCCATAGGTTTGGGCGAGCAGTACTTC.